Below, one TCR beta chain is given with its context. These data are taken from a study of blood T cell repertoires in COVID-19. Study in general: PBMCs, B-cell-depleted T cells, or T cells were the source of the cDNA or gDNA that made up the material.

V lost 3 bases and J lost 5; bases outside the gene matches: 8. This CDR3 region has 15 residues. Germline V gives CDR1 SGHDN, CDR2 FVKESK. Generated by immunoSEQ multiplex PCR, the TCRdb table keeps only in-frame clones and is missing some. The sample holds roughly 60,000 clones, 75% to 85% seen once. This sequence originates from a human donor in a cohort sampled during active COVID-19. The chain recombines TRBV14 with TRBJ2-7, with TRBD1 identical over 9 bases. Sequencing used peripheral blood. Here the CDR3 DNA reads TGTGCCAGCAGCCAGCGGGACAGGGCCAGGGACGAGCAGTACTTC. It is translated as CASSQRDRARDEQYF.